Below are 28 T cell receptor beta chains sequenced from a single sample in a study of blood T cell repertoires in COVID-19. Generated by immunoSEQ multiplex PCR, the TCRdb table keeps only in-frame clones and is missing some. The sample contains about 190,000 clones, roughly 73% of which appear only once. Material: peripheral blood. Source of these receptors: a woman of 80 years or more with active or convalescent COVID-19.

There are a few counts of this clone. The chain carries TRBV28 and TRBJ2-3; D is perhaps TRBD2 (6 bases). With 2 bases removed from V and 2 bases from J, the gap between germline ends came to 17 bases. The length of the CDR3 is 17 residues. Per germline, CDR1 MDHEN and CDR2 SYDVKM. The CDR3 here is CASSLIAGLIFTDTQYF. The CDR3 bases are TGTGCCAGCAGTTTAATCGCGGGATTAATTTTCACAGATACGCAGTATTTT. Drawing the rest from reference TRBV28 and TRBJ2-3, the complete variable domain is DVKVTQSSRYLVKRTGEKVFLECVQDMDHENMFWYRQDPGLGLRLIYFSYDVKMKEKGDIPEGYSVSREKKERFSLILESASTNQTSMYLCASSLIAGLIFTDTQYFGPGTRLTVL.

There are a few counts of this clone. The J gene is TRBJ2-7, the V gene TRBV7-9; D is uncertain. Germline V gives CDR1 SEHNR, CDR2 FQNEAQ (reference sequence). This CDR3 is built from 11 residues. V lost 5 bases, J lost 2 bases, and 4 bases lay in between. Written as DNA, the CDR3 is TGTGCCAGCAGCCACACCTACGAGCAGTACTTC. The encoded protein is CASSHTYEQYF.

The V gene is TRBV7-9, the J gene TRBJ1-3; TRBD1 matches at 9 bases. This CDR3 comprises 16 residues. Germline CDR1 and CDR2: SEHNR and FQNEAQ (reference sequence). Losses at the gene ends were 4 bases for V and 2 bases for J; bases not matched to a gene: 6. Written as DNA, the CDR3 is TGTGCCAGCAGCTCTGAAGACAGGGGGGCTGGAAACACCATATATTTT. Protein product: CASSSEDRGAGNTIYF.

The chain uses TRBV14 and TRBJ1-1; a weak D match, TRBD1 (5 bases). V gave up 3 bases and J gave up 6 bases, with 20 bases separating them. The CDR3 spans 16 residues. From germline, CDR1 is SGHDN and CDR2 FVKESK. The CDR3 nucleotides are TGTGCCAGCAGCCATATACCGGGCGGGGGGACGGCTGAAGCTTTCTTT. It specifies CASSHIPGGGTAEAFF. Filled out from reference TRBV14 and TRBJ1-1, the complete variable domain reads EAGVTQFPSHSVIEKGQTVTLRCDPISGHDNLYWYRRVMGKEIKFLLHFVKESKQDESGMPNNRFLAERTGGTYSTLKVQPAELEDSGVYFCASSHIPGGGTAEAFFGQGTRLTVV.

This clone was seen a few times. The chain links TRBV28 to TRBJ2-5, with 9 positions matching TRBD1. The CDR3 extends over 14 amino acids. CDR1 and CDR2 (germline): MDHEN, SYDVKM. J gave up 4 bases and V 5 bases, and 5 bases lay outside the gene matches. CDR3 coding DNA: TGTGCCAGCAGTACCACAGGGGGCACAGAGACCCAGTACTTC. Residues: CASSTTGGTETQYF. Using reference TRBV28 and TRBJ2-5 for the parts outside the CDR3, the full variable domain is DVKVTQSSRYLVKRTGEKVFLECVQDMDHENMFWYRQDPGLGLRLIYFSYDVKMKEKGDIPEGYSVSREKKERFSLILESASTNQTSMYLCASSTTGGTETQYFGPGTRLLVL.

This CDR3 is CASSSGQGYENTIYF. The CDR3 coding sequence is TGTGCCAGCAGCTCGGGACAGGGGTATGAAAACACCATATATTTT. V is TRBV7-9 and J is TRBJ1-3, with 10 nucleotides matching TRBD1. The CDR3 contains 15 residues. The germline gives CDR1 SEHNR, CDR2 FQNEAQ (reference sequence). V lost 4 bases to trimming and J lost 6 bases; unmatched junction nucleotides: 6. Full variable domain (remainder filled in from reference TRBV7-9 and TRBJ1-3): DTGVSQNPRHKITKRGQNVTFRCDPISEHNRLYWYRQTLGQGPEFLTYFQNEAQLEKSRLLSDRFSAERPKGSFSTLEIQRTEQGDSAMYLCASSSGQGYENTIYFGEGSWLTVV.

This chain uses TRBV5-1 with TRBJ2-3; no reliable D call. The V end lost 4 bases, the J end lost 5 bases, and 5 bases lay between the germline ends. The germline gives CDR1 SGHRS, CDR2 YFSETQ. The CDR3 sequence is 11 residues long. Here the CDR3 reads CASSIGDTQYF. The DNA for the CDR3 is TGCGCCAGCAGCATCGGAGATACGCAGTATTTT. Full variable domain (remainder filled in from reference TRBV5-1 and TRBJ2-3): KAGVTQTPRYLIKTRGQQVTLSCSPISGHRSVSWYQQTPGQGLQFLFEYFSETQRNKGNFPGRFSGRQFSNSRSEMNVSTLELGDSALYLCASSIGDTQYFGPGTRLTVL.

This clone turned up a few times. Just one base apart from a much larger clone, this may be a read error. This rearrangement joins TRBV6-1 to TRBJ2-7; D call uncertain. The germline V gene encodes CDR1 MNHNS and CDR2 SASEGT. The CDR3 consists of 11 residues. V lost 3 bases to trimming and J lost 3 bases, with 3 bases between them. The DNA of the CDR3 is TGTGCCAGCAGTGACGGCTACGAGCAGTACTTC. Amino acids: CASSDGYEQYF.

The rearrangement joins TRBV20-1 to TRBJ2-2, with 10 bases that match TRBD2. Germline V gene sequence: CDR1 DFQATT, CDR2 SNEGSKA (reference sequence). This CDR3 is built from 15 residues. After removal of 3 bases from V and 2 bases from J, the junction contained 3 bases not matched to a gene. The CDR3 DNA follows: TGCAGTGCTAGTCGACTAGCGGGTAACACCGGGGAGCTGTTTTTT. Translated: CSASRLAGNTGELFF.

The chain uses TRBV10-3 and TRBJ1-2; 10 bases align to TRBD1. CDR3 length equals 14 residues. V was pared by 4 bases and J by 2 bases, with 1 base of the junction left unmatched. The germline V gene has CDR1 ENHRY and CDR2 SYGVKD. CDR3 nucleotide sequence: TGTGCCATCAGTGGACAGGGGGCGAACTATGGCTACACCTTC. This codes for CAISGQGANYGYTF.

This clone has more than one count but fewer than ten. The chain is built from TRBV6-5 and TRBJ1-6; TRBD1 matches 9 bases. V gave up 3 bases and J gave up 8 bases; unmatched junction bases: 8. This CDR3 is 16 amino acids long. Germline loops: CDR1 MNHEY, CDR2 SVGAGI. The DNA for the CDR3 is TGTGCCAGCAGTTATGACCCACAGGGGGCCCATTCACCCCTCCACTTT. This codes for CASSYDPQGAHSPLHF.

This clone was counted only a few times. The chain is built from TRBV30 and TRBJ1-5, with unresolved D. The germline V and J ends were trimmed by 1 base and 4 bases, with 11 bases remaining between them. Looked up from germline, CDR1 is GTSNPN and CDR2 is SVGIG (reference sequence). The length of the CDR3 is 14 residues. CDR3 nucleotide sequence: TGTGCCTGGAGTGGGGCAGCATTAAATCAGCCCCAGCATTTT. Translating gives CAWSGAALNQPQHF.

The rearrangement joins TRBV24-1 to TRBJ2-5; the D gene is possibly TRBD2 (5 bases). CDR1 and CDR2 from the germline V gene are KGHDR and SFDVKD. The length of the CDR3 is 15 residues. Trimming cost V 3 bases and J 1 base, with 11 bases left between them. The CDR3 nucleotides are TGTGCCACCAGTGATACTTCGACTACCCAAGAGACCCAGTACTTC. Amino acids: CATSDTSTTQETQYF.

The chain is built from TRBV6-4 and TRBJ2-1; 10 nucleotides agree with TRBD2. CDR1 is MRHNA and CDR2 is SNTAGT in the germline V gene. J lost 4 bases, V lost 5 bases, and 5 bases had no gene match. The CDR3 covers 15 residues. The DNA of the CDR3 is TGTGCCAGCAGTCCAGCTAGCGGGGGATACAATGAGCAGTTCTTC. Protein product: CASSPASGGYNEQFF.

This clone has a single count. V usage is TRBV5-4 and J usage is TRBJ1-1; D possibly corresponds to TRBD1 (5 bases). Germline V gives CDR1 SGHNT, CDR2 YYREEE (reference sequence). The V gene lost 3 bases and the J gene lost 1 base, with 7 bases spanning the gap. The CDR3 sequence is 13 residues long. CDR3 sequence: CASSSTENTEAFF. DNA of the CDR3: TGTGCCAGCAGCTCGACAGAGAACACTGAAGCTTTCTTT.

This chain joins TRBV27 and TRBJ2-3, with D possibly being TRBD1 (5 bases). V lost 3 bases to trimming and J lost 2 bases, with 12 bases between them. Germline V gene data show CDR1 as MNHEY and CDR2 as SMNVEV (reference sequence). The CDR3 spans 15 residues. As DNA, the CDR3 is TGTGCCAGCAGTTTTGGGCAGGGCGCCACAGATACGCAGTATTTT. Protein: CASSFGQGATDTQYF.

V usage is TRBV28 and J usage is TRBJ2-5, with D maybe TRBD2 (7 bases). Germline CDR1 and CDR2: MDHEN and SYDVKM. V lost 6 bases and J 0 bases, leaving 17 bases between the germline ends. CDR3 size: 16 residues. CDR3 loop: CASRAFGGGNQETQYF. CDR3 bases: TGTGCCAGCAGGGCCTTTGGGGGGGGCAACCAAGAGACCCAGTACTTC.

The rearrangement links TRBV7-9 to TRBJ1-4; unclear D gene. Germline values: CDR1 SEHNR, CDR2 FQNEAQ (reference sequence). CDR3 size: 12 residues. V was shortened by 6 bases and J by 7 bases, with 9 bases between the two germline ends. CDR3 residues: CASRGEVEKLFF. The CDR3, as DNA: TGTGCCAGCAGGGGAGAGGTTGAAAAACTGTTTTTT. Drawing the rest from reference TRBV7-9 and TRBJ1-4, the complete variable domain is DTGVSQNPRHKITKRGQNVTFRCDPISEHNRLYWYRQTLGQGPEFLTYFQNEAQLEKSRLLSDRFSAERPKGSFSTLEIQRTEQGDSAMYLCASRGEVEKLFFGSGTQLSVL.

The J gene is TRBJ1-4, the V gene TRBV7-5; the table names TRBD1, a call not compared with the DNA. TRBV7-5 is labeled a pseudogene. The CDR3 spans 19 residues. CDR3 in amino acids: CAREPRDTQEPTTNEKLFF. CDR3 in DNA: TGTGCCAGAGAACCTCGGGACACCCAAGAACCAACAACTAATGAAAAACTGTTTTTT.

This chain links TRBV7-9 with TRBJ2-2, with D hard to call. This CDR3 is built from 14 residues. Trimming shortened V by 2 bases and J by 0 bases, and 4 bases separated the two germline ends. CDR1 SEHNR and CDR2 FQNEAQ come from the germline V gene (reference sequence). For the CDR3, the DNA is TGTGCCAGCAGCTTACAATCGAACACCGGGGAGCTGTTTTTT. Amino acids: CASSLQSNTGELFF.

This clone occurred a few times. The J gene is TRBJ2-7, the V gene TRBV5-3; the D gene is possibly TRBD2 (6 bases). TRBV5-3 is an ORF, and what it does is uncertain. The CDR3 is 14 amino acids. V lost 1 base to trimming and J lost 4 bases, with 12 bases between them. CDR3 region: CARSLWARGYEQYF. CDR3 in DNA: TGTGCCAGAAGCTTGTGGGCCCGGGGGTACGAGCAGTACTTC.

The chain carries TRBV9 and TRBJ1-4; D not resolved. The CDR3 has 16 residues. Germline CDR1 reads SGDLS; CDR2 reads YYNGEE. V dropped 0 bases and J dropped 3 bases, with 12 bases sitting between them. Written as DNA, the CDR3 is TGTGCCAGCAGCGTAGCGAGTGAGTCTGCTAATGAAAAACTGTTTTTT. Translation gives CASSVASESANEKLFF.

The rearrangement joins TRBV10-3 to TRBJ1-5, with D possibly matching TRBD1 (6 bases). The germline CDR1 and CDR2 sequences are ENHRY and SYGVKD. Trimming pared 5 bases from V and 6 bases from J, leaving 17 bases between. CDR3 length: 15 amino acids. CDR3 in amino acids: CAISSTGSDGQPQHF. In DNA, the CDR3 is TGTGCCATCAGTTCGACAGGAAGCGATGGTCAGCCCCAGCATTTT.

The chain couples TRBV2 to TRBJ1-4; perhaps TRBD1 as D (6 bases). Germline V CDR1 and CDR2: SNHLY, FYNNEI. Trimming left V 2 bases short and J 6 bases short, with 13 bases between. CDR3 length: 15 amino acids. The CDR3, as DNA: TGTGCCAGCAGTGAACGCGGGGGCAGGGATGAAAAACTGTTTTTT. Translating gives CASSERGGRDEKLFF.

The rearrangement links TRBV5-6 to TRBJ2-1; 8 nucleotides line up with TRBD2. V lost 4 bases and J lost 0; bases outside the gene matches: 9. The length of the CDR3 is 17 residues. Germline V gene data show CDR1 as SGHDT and CDR2 as YYEEEE. The CDR3 DNA is TGTGCCAGCAGCGCCCGGGGGGGCCGAAGCTCCTACAATGAGCAGTTCTTC. Its translation is CASSARGGRSSYNEQFF.

A few counts support this clone. The rearrangement links TRBV12-1 to TRBJ1-5; the table's D call, TRBD1, was not checked against the DNA. TRBV12-1 is flagged as a pseudogene. The CDR3 consists of 15 residues. The CDR3 nucleotides are TGTGCCAGCAGCTTTACTCGACAAAGTAATCAGCCCCAGCATTTT. Translating it yields CASSFTRQSNQPQHF.

The V gene is TRBV5-1, the J gene TRBJ2-5; D remains ambiguous. In germline, CDR1 is SGHRS, CDR2 YFSETQ. This CDR3 has 12 amino acids. The V gene lost 2 bases and the J gene lost 5 bases, with 7 bases spanning the gap. In nucleotides, the CDR3 is TGCGCCAGCAGCTTTCTTTCGGAGACCCAGTACTTC. Translated, it gives CASSFLSETQYF. Complete variable domain (other parts from reference TRBV5-1 and TRBJ2-5): KAGVTQTPRYLIKTRGQQVTLSCSPISGHRSVSWYQQTPGQGLQFLFEYFSETQRNKGNFPGRFSGRQFSNSRSEMNVSTLELGDSALYLCASSFLSETQYFGPGTRLLVL.

The chain links TRBV2 to TRBJ2-1, with D possibly matching TRBD1 (6 bases). Germline V lookup: CDR1 SNHLY, CDR2 FYNNEI. V gave up 6 bases and J gave up 2 bases, with 14 bases separating them. This CDR3 has 15 amino acids. CDR3 residues: CASRGESGAYNEQFF. The CDR3 DNA sequence: TGTGCCAGCAGGGGGGAGTCAGGGGCCTACAATGAGCAGTTCTTC.